This T cell receptor (beta chain) was captured by sequencing in a study of control samples from healthy donors and cancer patients. The V and J ends lost 5 bases and 4 bases respectively, with 6 bases between them. Germline V gene data show CDR1 as SGHAT and CDR2 as FQNNGV. The CDR3 is 12 amino acids. The method was immunoSEQ multiplex PCR; TCRdb's version includes in-frame clones alone and lacks a portion of them. The sample contains tens of thousands of clones, about nine tenths of which appear only once. V gene TRBV11-2 combines with J gene TRBJ1-3; D not resolved. This receptor was identified in a man in his forties or fifties in good health. The specimen sequenced was blood. DNA for the CDR3: TGTGCCAGCAGCCCGGGGGGAAACACCATATATTTT. Amino acid sequence: CASSPGGNTIYF.